Only one count was recorded for the clone carrying this TCR beta chain. The data were taken from a study of blood T cell repertoires in COVID-19. The ends lost 3 bases at V and 1 base at J; junction bases unmatched: 5. CDR1 LNHNV and CDR2 YYDKDF come from the germline V gene (reference sequence). This CDR3 region has 15 residues. Some clones are missing from TCRdb's copy, which holds only in-frame ones; the method was immunoSEQ multiplex PCR. The sample consists of 200,000 to 250,000 clones, approximately 80% of them appearing once. This clonotype was sampled from a woman older than 75 with acute or convalescent COVID-19. The V gene is TRBV15, the J gene TRBJ1-1; TRBD1 matches 7 bases. Sequencing was carried out using peripheral blood. The CDR3 nucleotides read TGTGCCACCAGCAGGCTACAGGGGCAGAACACTGAAGCTTTCTTT. The encoded protein is CATSRLQGQNTEAFF.